This TCR beta chain derives from a study of human T cells and chemical hapten exposure. Study-wide context: Among samples, TCR yields varied mainly because of small differences in pooled library volume.

Overall study results and limits: The number of TCRs over 1 in 1000 frequency stayed unchanged after DPC.

This clonotype came up a few times. Its antigen remains unidentified. Attachment of unique molecular identifiers to individual cDNA molecules was performed in the library. In the study's own analysis: Across samples, TCR counts had a median of about 88,000 and ranged from about 20,000 to 690,600. TCRdb passed the RACE reads through MiXCR, listing each CDR3 protein once. TCRdb, not the original authors, processed these V and J calls. The table has about 93,000 distinct CDR3 sequences, approximately 9.7% seen once; the top ten hold approximately 2.8%. Regarding time point: healthy volunteer bleed at 2 weeks. Extraction of total RNA was performed on unfractionated whole blood. The germline CDR1 and CDR2 sequences are SGHRS and YFSETQ. This CDR3 has 14 amino acids. Deletions cut 0 bases from V and 5 bases from J, with 11 bases between.

The source material was whole blood. The sequence was obtained from a female donor in good health. Some clones in this sample may be carry-over from other donors' samples. The rearrangement joins TRBV5-1 to TRBJ1-1; D unresolved. CDR3 residues: CASSLEREGTEAFF. CDR3 nucleotide sequence: TGCGCCAGCAGCTTGGAACGCGAGGGTACTGAAGCTTTCTTT. The whole variable domain, filled in from reference TRBV5-1 and TRBJ1-1, reads KAGVTQTPRYLIKTRGQQVTLSCSPISGHRSVSWYQQTPGQGLQFLFEYFSETQRNKGNFPGRFSGRQFSNSRSEMNVSTLELGDSALYLCASSLEREGTEAFFGQGTRLTVV.